Below are 23 T cell receptor beta chains sequenced from a single sample in a study of cytomegalovirus exposure and HLA in healthy donors. The PCR had 60 Vbeta and 13 Jbeta primers. Assay used: immunoSEQ multiplex PCR; TCRdb lists only in-frame clones, some missing. The repertoire holds 150,000 or so clones, with more than 70% as singletons. The sequencing sample was made of PBMCs. The receptors here all came from a boy between 2 and 10 years old in good health and CMV-seronegative.

The rearrangement links TRBV11-3 to TRBJ2-1; tentative D call: TRBD2 (7 bases). CDR3 length: 14 amino acids. Germline V lookup: CDR1 SGHNT, CDR2 YENEEA. With 0 bases removed from V and 10 bases from J, the gap between germline ends came to 13 bases. The CDR3 protein is CASSLDYREGEQFF. CDR3 DNA: TGTGCCAGCAGCTTAGATTACAGGGAGGGAGAGCAGTTCTTC.

The rearrangement uses TRBV5-1 and TRBJ2-3; TRBD2 matches 10 bases. The junction had 3 bases not matched to a gene; V was cut back by 1 base and J by 1 base. Germline CDR1 SGHRS, CDR2 YFSETQ. The CDR3 sequence is 16 residues long. The CDR3 bases are TGCGCCAGCAGCTTGATTGGACTAGCGGGCACAGATACGCAGTATTTT. Encoded protein: CASSLIGLAGTDTQYF.

The V and J genes are TRBV10-3 and TRBJ1-1; TRBD1 might be the D (6 bases). The CDR3 extends over 15 amino acids. Germline V CDR1 and CDR2: ENHRY, SYGVKD. V gave up 2 bases and J gave up 5 bases, with 15 bases separating them. This CDR3 reads CAISEKAGGGTEAFF. The CDR3 DNA reads as TGTGCCATCAGTGAGAAAGCGGGGGGCGGGACTGAAGCTTTCTTT.

V is TRBV6-1 and J is TRBJ2-7; 8 bases fit TRBD1. Trimming at V came to 1 base and at J to 3 bases, leaving 8 bases not matched to a gene. The germline CDR1 and CDR2 sequences are MNHNS and SASEGT. This CDR3 comprises 16 residues. CDR3 sequence: CASSEVWTGSSYEQYF. In DNA form, the CDR3 reads TGTGCCAGCAGTGAAGTTTGGACAGGGTCTAGCTACGAGCAGTACTTC.

This clone has a single count. The chain recombines TRBV18 with TRBJ2-3; TRBD2 matches 10 bases. V gave up 5 bases and J gave up 0 bases; unmatched junction bases: 17. This CDR3 is 20 amino acids long. CDR1 and CDR2 from the germline V gene are KGHSH and LQKENI. This CDR3 is CASSAWTSGIPYFSTDTQYF. The CDR3, as DNA: TGTGCCAGCTCAGCATGGACTAGCGGTATACCTTACTTTAGCACAGATACGCAGTATTTT.

The chain has TRBV30 and TRBJ2-5, with 9 positions matching TRBD2. The DNA end lines up better with TRBJ2-7; the J call may be wrong. The CDR3 totals 16 residues. Per the germline V gene, CDR1 is GTSNPN and CDR2 is SVGIG (reference sequence). This CDR3 is CAWSNPSGASSYEQYF. CDR3 DNA: TGTGCCTGGAGTAACCCTAGCGGGGCAAGCTCCTACGAGCAGTACTTC.

The rearrangement joins TRBV6-5 to TRBJ1-2; 9 nucleotides match TRBD1. V was pared by 6 bases and J by 2 bases, with 4 bases of the junction left unmatched. The V gene's germline CDR1 is MNHEY and CDR2 SVGAGI. The CDR3 is made up of 14 amino acids. The CDR3 loop is CASSRTGDNYGYTF. The CDR3 region has the DNA TGTGCCAGCAGCCGGACAGGGGACAACTATGGCTACACCTTC.

The chain recombines TRBV6-6 with TRBJ2-5, with TRBD2 matching over 8 bases. V shed 4 bases, J shed 5 bases, and the junction held 0 bases outside the gene matches. The CDR3 sequence is 12 residues long. The V gene's germline CDR1 is MNHNY and CDR2 SVGAGI (reference sequence). The CDR3 loop is CASSSSGETQYF. CDR3 in DNA: TGTGCCAGCAGTTCTAGCGGGGAGACCCAGTACTTC.

The V call is TRBV7-9, the J call TRBJ2-7; TRBD1 aligns across 9 bases. Germline V gene sequence: CDR1 SEHNR, CDR2 FQNEAQ (reference sequence). The V and J ends lost 1 base and 0 bases, in that order; junction bases with no gene match: 7. The CDR3 covers 17 residues. CDR3 protein: CASSLVPGQGSSYEQYF. CDR3 sequence (DNA): TGTGCCAGCAGCTTAGTTCCGGGACAGGGCAGCTCCTACGAGCAGTACTTC.

The V and J genes are TRBV9 and TRBJ2-7, with TRBD1 matching 11 bases. J lost 6 bases, V lost 3 bases, and 5 bases had no gene match. The CDR3 spans 14 residues. Looked up from germline, CDR1 is SGDLS and CDR2 is YYNGEE. CDR3 amino acids: CASSAGQGAFEQYF. In nucleotides, the CDR3 is TGTGCCAGCAGCGCTGGACAGGGGGCTTTCGAGCAGTACTTC. The full variable domain, in which reference TRBV9 and TRBJ2-7 provide the parts outside the CDR3, is DSGVTQTPKHLITATGQRVTLRCSPRSGDLSVYWYQQSLDQGLQFLIQYYNGEERAKGNILERFSAQQFPDLHSELNLSSLELGDSALYFCASSAGQGAFEQYFGPGTRLTVT.

The chain carries TRBV7-2 and TRBJ2-7; 10 bases match TRBD2. The J segment lost 2 bases and the V segment lost 6 bases, leaving 4 bases of the junction unmatched. The CDR3 loop spans 14 amino acids. Germline V gene data show CDR1 as SGHTA and CDR2 as FQGNSA. The CDR3 DNA follows: TGTGCCAGCAGATGGAGCGGGAGGGCCTACGAGCAGTACTTC. It yields the protein CASRWSGRAYEQYF.

This chain links TRBV19 with TRBJ1-5, with D maybe TRBD1 (6 bases). CDR1 is LNHDA, CDR2 SQIVND, per germline (reference sequence). V was pared by 4 bases and J by 4 bases, with 14 bases between. This CDR3 comprises 15 residues. The CDR3 nucleotides read TGTGCCAGTAGTACCCGAGGGGGACGTAATCAGCCCCAGCATTTT. It translates to CASSTRGGRNQPQHF.

The chain combines TRBV19 with TRBJ1-6; 7 positions agree with TRBD1. Germline V lookup: CDR1 LNHDA, CDR2 SQIVND (reference sequence). The V and J ends lost 5 bases and 0 bases, in that order; junction bases with no gene match: 7. The CDR3 extends over 17 amino acids. CDR3 amino acids: CASSAGQEGSYNSPLHF. In nucleotides, the CDR3 is TGTGCCAGTAGTGCCGGACAGGAAGGCTCCTATAATTCACCCCTCCACTTT.

With respect to this clone: Other DNA sequences in the same sample also yield this CDR3. CDR3 region: CSASSTGELFF. The CDR3 region has the DNA TGCAGTGCTAGTTCTACCGGGGAGCTGTTTTTT. This chain uses TRBV20-1 with TRBJ2-2; D is unresolved. V was cut by 3 bases and J by 5 bases, with 4 bases left in between. This CDR3 spans 11 amino acids. The germline CDR1 and CDR2 sequences are DFQATT and SNEGSKA (reference sequence).

The chain has TRBV5-1 and TRBJ2-1; possible D gene TRBD2, 6 bases. V lost 0 bases and J lost 13, with 14 bases in between. This CDR3 is 13 amino acids long. Germline assignment: CDR1 SGHRS and CDR2 YFSETQ. The CDR3 nucleotides are TGCGCCAGCAGCTTGGGAGTAGCGGAGTACCAGTTCTTC. As protein: CASSLGVAEYQFF.

This chain links TRBV5-6 with TRBJ2-7, with D tentatively TRBD2 (6 bases). With 4 bases removed from V and 1 base from J, the gap between germline ends came to 15 bases. The germline V gene has CDR1 SGHDT and CDR2 YYEEEE. This CDR3 comprises 15 residues. The CDR3 here is CASSLARRESYEQYF. The DNA of the CDR3 is TGTGCCAGCAGCCTCGCCAGGAGGGAGTCCTACGAGCAGTACTTC.

This chain joins TRBV7-2 and TRBJ1-3; possible D gene TRBD1, 5 bases. Trimming pared 4 bases from V and 2 bases from J, leaving 12 bases between. The CDR3 length is 15 residues. Germline V gene data show CDR1 as SGHTA and CDR2 as FQGNSA. In DNA, the CDR3 is TGTGCCAGCAGCTCATGGGGGGGAACTGGAAACACCATATATTTT. Its translation is CASSSWGGTGNTIYF.

The CDR3 DNA reads as TGTGCCAGCATACACCCCGTACTAGATAGCTCCTACAATGAGCAGTTCTTC. Translating gives CASIHPVLDSSYNEQFF. V gene TRBV7-9 combines with J gene TRBJ2-1, with D tentatively TRBD2 (5 bases). Trimming cost V 7 bases and J 0 bases, with 19 bases left between them. The CDR3 runs to 17 residues. CDR1 is SEHNR, CDR2 FQNEAQ, per germline (reference sequence).

V is TRBV7-2 and J is TRBJ2-7; the match to TRBD1 covers 12 bases. The length of the CDR3 is 15 residues. CDR1 is SGHTA, CDR2 FQGNSA, per germline. The ends lost 1 base at V and 7 bases at J; junction bases unmatched: 5. The CDR3 region is CASSLEGQGAREQYF. The CDR3 nucleotides are TGTGCCAGCAGCTTAGAGGGACAGGGGGCACGGGAGCAGTACTTC.

V and J are TRBV27 and TRBJ1-1; D perhaps matches TRBD1 (5 bases). CDR3 length: 13 amino acids. V gave up 6 bases and J gave up 3 bases, with 11 bases separating them. Germline CDR1 MNHEY, CDR2 SMNVEV (reference sequence). CDR3 nucleotides: TGTGCCAGCAGCCTCGGAGGGGACACTGAAGCTTTCTTT. This sequence encodes CASSLGGDTEAFF.

The chain couples TRBV6-6 to TRBJ1-1, with D hard to call. Germline CDR1 is MNHNY and CDR2 is SVGAGI (reference sequence). The CDR3 length is 14 residues. Trimming removed 7 bases from V and 0 bases from J, with 12 bases in between. In DNA form, the CDR3 reads TGTGCCAGCACCGGGGAGGTAATGAACACTGAAGCTTTCTTT. Translating it yields CASTGEVMNTEAFF.

The gene calls are TRBV15 and TRBJ2-7; TRBD1 aligns across 9 bases. CDR3 size: 14 residues. The germline V gene has CDR1 LNHNV and CDR2 YYDKDF (reference sequence). Unmatched junction bases numbered 5, after V lost 5 bases and J lost 3 bases. CDR3 DNA sequence: TGTGCCACCAGCCGGTACAGGGGGCGCTACGAGCAGTACTTC. Amino acids: CATSRYRGRYEQYF.

V gene TRBV28 combines with J gene TRBJ2-1; the match to TRBD2 covers 7 bases. Germline-derived CDR1 and CDR2 are MDHEN and SYDVKM. J gave up 9 bases and V 6 bases, and 20 bases lay outside the gene matches. CDR3 length: 17 residues. CDR3 DNA sequence: TGTGCCAGCAGGGACTCGGGGCTAGCGGCTCTGGGGAGTGAGCAGTTCTTC. Amino acids: CASRDSGLAALGSEQFF.